The 6 T cell receptor beta chains listed next were all sequenced from one sample in a study of low-dose radiotherapy and immunotherapy resistance in tumors. The time point here: before trial treatment. TRAV- and TRBV-specific primers, spanning alpha and beta chains, primed first-strand cDNA. Both a constant-region primer and a V-primer adapter served to amplify TCRs across 15 to 20 PCR cycles. In TCRdb, the reads were re-called with MiXCR into one record per CDR3 protein. The sample comprises around 79,000 distinct CDR3 sequences, approximately 17% of which are singletons, and about 5.5% rests with the top ten. The sequenced sample was PBMCs, obtained before treatment. The receptors come from a male donor with prostate cancer.

This clonotype occurred a few times. This sequence joins TRBV28 and TRBJ2-7; 7 positions agree with TRBD2. The V segment lost 3 bases and the J segment 6 bases; nucleotides outside the gene matches: 17. Germline loops: CDR1 MDHEN, CDR2 SYDVKM. CDR3 length: 17 amino acids. For the CDR3, the DNA is TGTGCCAGCAGTTTTTTTGTGGCACCGGGACTACCTCGCGAGCAGTACTTC. Residues: CASSFFVAPGLPREQYF.

J is TRBJ1-4 and V is TRBV5-4, with TRBD1 identical over 8 bases. Germline CDR1 and CDR2: SGHNT and YYREEE (reference sequence). CDR3 length: 14 amino acids. V was clipped by 3 bases and J by 8 bases; unmatched bases: 6. DNA of the CDR3: TGTGCCAGCAGCTCACAGGGGGGAGTCGAAAAACTGTTTTTT. It encodes CASSSQGGVEKLFF.

This clonotype has a count of ten or more. One end of the junction does not line up with germline, which may come from a read error. This rearrangement joins TRBV6-2 or TRBV6-3 to TRBJ1-1; TRBD1 matches at 9 bases. Germline V gene lookup returns CDR1 MNHEY and CDR2 SVGEGT. The CDR3 runs to 14 residues. The CDR3 protein is CVSRKTGGSTEAFF. DNA of the CDR3: TGTGTCAGCAGGAAGACAGGGGGTAGCACTGAAGCTTTCTTT.

This clonotype was observed many times. The V gene is TRBV6-2 or TRBV6-3, the J gene TRBJ2-3; D is uncertain. The germline CDR1 and CDR2 sequences are MNHEY and SVGEGT. This CDR3 region has 11 residues. Deletions cut 2 bases from V and 4 bases from J, with 1 base between. CDR3 DNA: TGTGCCAGCAGTTACCCAGATACGCAGTATTTT. Translation: CASSYPDTQYF.

This clonotype was counted many times. This chain uses TRBV30 with TRBJ2-1; D may be TRBD1 (6 bases). The length of the CDR3 is 15 residues. Trimming cost V 0 bases and J 7 bases, with 16 bases left between them. The V gene's germline CDR1 is GTSNPN and CDR2 SVGIG (reference sequence). CDR3 nucleotide sequence: TGTGCCTGGAGTGTACCCACAGGGATTAGTAATGAGCAGTTCTTC. This gives the protein CAWSVPTGISNEQFF.

This clonotype was found many times. This chain uses TRBV2 with TRBJ2-4, with D perhaps matching TRBD1 (5 bases). Trimming shortened V by 4 bases and J by 7 bases, and 17 bases separated the two germline ends. This CDR3 comprises 15 residues. CDR1 and CDR2 (germline): SNHLY, FYNNEI. The CDR3 DNA reads TGTGCCAGCAGTGTGCAGGGTCGAGTACAGAACATTCAGTACTTC. This translates into CASSVQGRVQNIQYF.